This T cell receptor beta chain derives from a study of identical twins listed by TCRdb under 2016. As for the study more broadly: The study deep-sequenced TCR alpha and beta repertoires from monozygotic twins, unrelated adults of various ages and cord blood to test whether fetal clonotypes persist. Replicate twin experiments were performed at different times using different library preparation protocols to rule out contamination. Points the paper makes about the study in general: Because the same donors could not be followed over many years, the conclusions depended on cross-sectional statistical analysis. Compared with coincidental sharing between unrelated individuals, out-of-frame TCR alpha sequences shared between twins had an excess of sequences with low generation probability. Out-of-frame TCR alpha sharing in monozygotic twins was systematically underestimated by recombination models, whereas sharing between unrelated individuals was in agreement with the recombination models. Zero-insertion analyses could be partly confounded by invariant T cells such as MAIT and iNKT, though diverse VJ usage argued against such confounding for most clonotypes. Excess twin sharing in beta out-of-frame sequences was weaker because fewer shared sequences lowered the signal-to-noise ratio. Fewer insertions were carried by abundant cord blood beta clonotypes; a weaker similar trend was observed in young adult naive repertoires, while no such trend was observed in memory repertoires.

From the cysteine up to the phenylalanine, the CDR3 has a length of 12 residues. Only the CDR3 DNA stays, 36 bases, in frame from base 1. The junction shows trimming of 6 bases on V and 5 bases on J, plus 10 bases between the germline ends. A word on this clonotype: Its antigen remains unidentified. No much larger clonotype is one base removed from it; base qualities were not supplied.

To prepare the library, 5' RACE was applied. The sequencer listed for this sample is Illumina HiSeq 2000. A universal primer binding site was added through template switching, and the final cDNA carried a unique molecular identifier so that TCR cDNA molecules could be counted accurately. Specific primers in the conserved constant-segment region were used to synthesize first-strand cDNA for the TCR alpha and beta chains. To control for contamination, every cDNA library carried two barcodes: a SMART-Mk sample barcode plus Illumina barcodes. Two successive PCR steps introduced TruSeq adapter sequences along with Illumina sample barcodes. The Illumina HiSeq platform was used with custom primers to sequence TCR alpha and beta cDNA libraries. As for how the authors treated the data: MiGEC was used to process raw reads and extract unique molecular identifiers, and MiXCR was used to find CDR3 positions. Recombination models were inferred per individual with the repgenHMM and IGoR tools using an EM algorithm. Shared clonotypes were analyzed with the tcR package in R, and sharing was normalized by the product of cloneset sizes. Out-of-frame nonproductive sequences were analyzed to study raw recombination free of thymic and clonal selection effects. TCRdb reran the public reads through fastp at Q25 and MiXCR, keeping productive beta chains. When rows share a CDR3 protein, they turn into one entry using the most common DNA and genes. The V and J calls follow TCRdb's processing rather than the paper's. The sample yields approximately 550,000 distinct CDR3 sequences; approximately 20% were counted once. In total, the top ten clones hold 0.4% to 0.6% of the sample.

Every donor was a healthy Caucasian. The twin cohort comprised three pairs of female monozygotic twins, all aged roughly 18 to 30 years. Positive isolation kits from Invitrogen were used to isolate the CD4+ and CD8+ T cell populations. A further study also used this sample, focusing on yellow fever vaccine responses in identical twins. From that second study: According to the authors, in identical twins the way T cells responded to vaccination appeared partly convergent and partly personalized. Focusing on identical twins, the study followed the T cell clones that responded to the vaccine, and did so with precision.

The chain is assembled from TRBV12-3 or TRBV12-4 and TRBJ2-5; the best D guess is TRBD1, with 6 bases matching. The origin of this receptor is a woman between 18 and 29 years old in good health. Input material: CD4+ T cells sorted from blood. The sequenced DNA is TGTGCCAGCAGATACAGGGAGGAGACCCAGTACTTC. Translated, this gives CASRYREETQYF.